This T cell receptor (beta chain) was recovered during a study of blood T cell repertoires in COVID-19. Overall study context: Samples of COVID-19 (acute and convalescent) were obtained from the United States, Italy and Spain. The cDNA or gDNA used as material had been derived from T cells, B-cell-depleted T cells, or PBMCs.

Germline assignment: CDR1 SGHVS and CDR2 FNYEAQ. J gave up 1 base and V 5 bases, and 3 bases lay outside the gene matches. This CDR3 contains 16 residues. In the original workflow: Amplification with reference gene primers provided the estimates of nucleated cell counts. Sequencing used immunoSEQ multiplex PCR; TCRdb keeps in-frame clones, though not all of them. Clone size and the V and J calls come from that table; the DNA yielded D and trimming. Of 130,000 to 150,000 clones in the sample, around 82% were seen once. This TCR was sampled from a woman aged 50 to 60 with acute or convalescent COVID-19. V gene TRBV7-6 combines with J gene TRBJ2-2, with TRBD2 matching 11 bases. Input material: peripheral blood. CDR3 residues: CASSLLAGENTGELFF. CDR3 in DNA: TGTGCCAGCAGCCTACTAGCGGGAGAGAACACCGGGGAGCTGTTTTTT.